The clone carrying this T cell receptor beta chain was counted between two and nine times. This record belongs to a study of blood T cells in healthy people across ages. Next came a second PCR, run for about 7 to 12 cycles, which used a sample-barcoded 5' primer along with a J-beta primer mix. MiXCR, applied by TCRdb to the 5' RACE reads, yields one record per CDR3 protein. Of around 1,000,000 distinct CDR3 sequences listed, approximately 26% are singletons. Every donor contributed roughly 10 milliliters of peripheral blood by blood draw. The CDR3 has 18 amino acids. V lost 0 bases, J lost 8 bases, and 22 bases lay in between. Germline CDR1 and CDR2: MGHRA and YSYEKL. In addition, the sample was reused for a study of T cells of mothers and their children. This second study says: A slight, non-significant increase in overlap was found for related mother-child pairs relative to unrelated pairs. No persistent microchimeric T cell clones were detected.

This receptor was obtained from a girl aged 2-10 years in good health. The chain uses TRBV4-1 and TRBJ1-4, with D maybe TRBD1 (6 bases). What was sequenced was blood. The CDR3 spells CASSQDSDSDLGWEKLFF. The DNA for the CDR3 is TGCGCCAGCAGCCAAGATTCGGACAGTGACCTCGGTTGGGAAAAACTGTTTTTT.